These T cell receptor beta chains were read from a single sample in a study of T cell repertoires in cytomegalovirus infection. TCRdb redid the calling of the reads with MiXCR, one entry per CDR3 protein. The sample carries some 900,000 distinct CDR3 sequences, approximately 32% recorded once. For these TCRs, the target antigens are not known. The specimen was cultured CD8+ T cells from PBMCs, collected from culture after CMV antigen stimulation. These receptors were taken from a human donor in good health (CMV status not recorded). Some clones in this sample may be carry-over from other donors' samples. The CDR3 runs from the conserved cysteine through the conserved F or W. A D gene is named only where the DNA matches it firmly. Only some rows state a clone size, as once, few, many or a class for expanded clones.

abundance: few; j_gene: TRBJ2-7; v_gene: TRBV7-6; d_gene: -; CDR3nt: TGTGCCAGCAGCTGGAACTCACTGGGGGAGCAGTACTTC; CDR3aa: CASSWNSLGEQYF
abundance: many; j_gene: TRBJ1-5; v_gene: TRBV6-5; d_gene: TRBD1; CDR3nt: TGTGCCAGCAGTTACTTCCCAGGGGGGAATCAGCCCCAGCATTTT; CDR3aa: CASSYFPGGNQPQHF
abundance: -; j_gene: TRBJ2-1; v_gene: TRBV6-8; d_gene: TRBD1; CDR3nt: TGTGCCAGCAGTTCCCCAGGCCGGGACAGTGGGAATGAGCAGTTCTTC; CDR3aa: CASSSPGRDSGNEQFF
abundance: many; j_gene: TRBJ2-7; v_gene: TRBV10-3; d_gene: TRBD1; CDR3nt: TGTGCCATCAGTGAAAAGTGGGGACAGAGCCCCTACGAGCAGTACTTC; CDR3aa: CAISEKWGQSPYEQYF
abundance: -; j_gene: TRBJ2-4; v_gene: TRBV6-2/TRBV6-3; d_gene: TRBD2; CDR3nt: TGTGCCAGAACCGGGACTAGCGGTAAAGCCAAAAACATTCAGTACTTC; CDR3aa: CARTGTSGKAKNIQYF
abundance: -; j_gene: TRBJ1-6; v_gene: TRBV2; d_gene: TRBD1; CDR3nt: TGTGCCAGCAGGGGTCGAGACAGGGGTAGATCACCCCTCCACTTT; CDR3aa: CASRGRDRGRSPLHF
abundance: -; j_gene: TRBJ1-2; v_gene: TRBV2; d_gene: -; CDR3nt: TGTGCCAGCAGTGAAGCTGGAAGGGCCACCTTCTATGGCTACACCTTC; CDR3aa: CASSEAGRATFYGYTF
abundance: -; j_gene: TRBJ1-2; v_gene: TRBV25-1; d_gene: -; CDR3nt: TGTGCCAGCAGTGAAGGTGGAGGGTTGGGCTATGGCTACACCTTC; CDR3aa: CASSEGGGLGYGYTF
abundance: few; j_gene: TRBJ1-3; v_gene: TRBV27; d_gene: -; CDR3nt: TGTGCCAGCAGTGAATCCGTGGCATCTGGAAACACCATATATTTT; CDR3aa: CASSESVASGNTIYF
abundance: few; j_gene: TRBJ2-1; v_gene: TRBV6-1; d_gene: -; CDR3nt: TGTGCCAGCAGTGACGGGGACTCCATCTCCTACAATGAGCAGTTCTTC; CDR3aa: CASSDGDSISYNEQFF
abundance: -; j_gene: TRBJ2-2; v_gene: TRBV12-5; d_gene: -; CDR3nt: TGTGCTAGTGGTTTGGGAGTCGGGGGGGAGCTGTTTTTT; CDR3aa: CASGLGVGGELFF
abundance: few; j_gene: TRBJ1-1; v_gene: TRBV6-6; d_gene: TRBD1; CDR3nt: TGTGCCACTGGGACAGTCTCTGAAGCTTTCTTT; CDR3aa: CATGTVSEAFF
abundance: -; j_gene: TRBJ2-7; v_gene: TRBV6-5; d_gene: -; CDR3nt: TGTGCCAGCAGTTACTCCCCTTACCAGCCGTGGGACTACGAGCAGTACTTC; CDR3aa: CASSYSPYQPWDYEQYF
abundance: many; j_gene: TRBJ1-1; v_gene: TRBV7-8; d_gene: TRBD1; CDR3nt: TGTGCCAGCAGCTCCGGACAGGGGGCTAGGGACACTGAAGCTTTCTTT; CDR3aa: CASSSGQGARDTEAFF
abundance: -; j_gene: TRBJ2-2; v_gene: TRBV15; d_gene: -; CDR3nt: TGTGCCACCAGCCGGGCCGGGGAGCTGTTTTTT; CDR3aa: CATSRAGELFF
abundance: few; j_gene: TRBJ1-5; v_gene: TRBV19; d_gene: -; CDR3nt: TGTGCCAGTAGTACCGGGGCTACTGCTCCGCCCCAGCATTTT; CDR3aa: CASSTGATAPPQHF
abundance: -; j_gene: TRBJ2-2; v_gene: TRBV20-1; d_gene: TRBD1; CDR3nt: TGCAGTGCTAGAGAGACAGGGTCGAACACCGGGGAGCTGTTTTTT; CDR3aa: CSARETGSNTGELFF
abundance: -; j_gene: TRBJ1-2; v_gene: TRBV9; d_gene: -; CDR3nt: TGTGCCAGCAGCGTAGTCGACAGGCTACGGGACTATGGCTACACCTTC; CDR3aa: CASSVVDRLRDYGYTF
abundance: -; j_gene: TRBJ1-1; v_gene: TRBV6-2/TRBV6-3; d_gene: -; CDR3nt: TGTGCCAGCAGTTCTTTTTTCGACGGTCCTGAAGCTTTCTTT; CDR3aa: CASSSFFDGPEAFF
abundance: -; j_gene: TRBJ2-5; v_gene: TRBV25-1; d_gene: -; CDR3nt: TGTGCCAGCAGTGGACCATTTGGCACAGAGACCCAGTACTTC; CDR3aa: CASSGPFGTETQYF
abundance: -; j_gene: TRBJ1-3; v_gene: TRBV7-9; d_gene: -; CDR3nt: TGTGCCAGCAGCTCGTATACTGAAGCGGGAAACACCATATATTTT; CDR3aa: CASSSYTEAGNTIYF
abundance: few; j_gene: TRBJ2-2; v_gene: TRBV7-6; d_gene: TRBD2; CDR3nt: TGTGCCAGCAGCAACGGACTAGCGAACACCGGGGAGCTGTTTTTT; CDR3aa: CASSNGLANTGELFF
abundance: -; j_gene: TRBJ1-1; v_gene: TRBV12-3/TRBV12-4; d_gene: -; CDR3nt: TGTGCCAGCAGTTCGGTAGGCGCAGAAGCTTTCTTT; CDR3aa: CASSSVGAEAFF
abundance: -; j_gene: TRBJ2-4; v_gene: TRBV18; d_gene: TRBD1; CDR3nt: TGTGCCAGCTCGTCGGGACAGCGGCGGGTAAATGTAGCCAAAAACATTCAGTACTTC; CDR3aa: CASSSGQRRVNVAKNIQYF